This record concerns one TCR beta chain sequence. These data are taken from a study of blood T cell repertoires in COVID-19. About the study: PBMCs, B-cell-depleted T cells, or T cells provided the cDNA or gDNA that made up the material.

V lost 6 bases, J lost 2 bases, and 11 bases lay in between. The CDR3 runs 13 residues. Germline CDR1 is SNHLY and CDR2 is FYNNEI. Participants spanned ages about 18 to 89 years and resided in roughly 26 US areas. In assigning cohorts, the study relied on participant-reported clinical history. Authors' processing steps: Reference gene primer amplification yielded estimated nucleated cell counts. This table comes from immunoSEQ multiplex PCR, and its TCRdb copy is limited to in-frame clones, with some not included. V and J calls and clone size come straight from that table; D and trimming were deduced from the DNA. Of approximately 50,000 clones in the sample, around 73% are singletons; the top ten hold approximately 5.3%.

The material sequenced was PBMCs or T cells enriched from blood (not recorded which). This receptor was identified in a woman aged 45-65 years with acute COVID-19. J is TRBJ2-7 and V is TRBV2; D possibly corresponds to TRBD1 (6 bases). This chain's CDR3 is CASSDRTAYEQYF. The CDR3 bases are TGTGCCAGCAGCGACCGGACAGCCTACGAGCAGTACTTC.